This TCR beta chain is drawn from a study of Graves' ophthalmopathy and Graves' hyperthyroidism. This clonotype was counted many times. Its antigen is as yet unknown. Study-wide results and limits: Among expanded thyroid clonotypes above 0.001 frequency, most also occurred in blood. Forecasting of ophthalmopathy progression by the model achieved 60% to 71% sensitivity and approximately 72% specificity.

Amplifying from RNA transcripts, the study obtained TCR beta CDR3 regions. HTBI primers were used in a first-round RT-PCR, which preceded a second-round multiplex PCR. Each CDR3 protein is one row after TCRdb ran MiXCR on the multiplex PCR reads. The sample holds around 1,200,000 distinct CDR3 sequences, 35% to 40% seen once. Each diagnosis was determined on the basis of clinical symptoms, serum thyroxine, TRAb, thyroid ultrasound and orbital computed tomography. Germline V lookup: CDR1 SGHRS, CDR2 YFSETQ. This CDR3 has 12 residues. The germline V and J ends were trimmed by 4 bases and 3 bases, with 8 bases remaining between them.

Sequences were obtained from peripheral blood or thyroid tissue (not recorded which). The chain employs TRBV5-1 and TRBJ2-7; D ambiguous. This sequence originates from an adult man with Graves' hyperthyroidism. CDR3 amino acids: CASSIVGYEQYF. CDR3 nucleotides: TGCGCCAGCAGCATAGTAGGCTACGAGCAGTACTTC.